Given below is one T cell receptor beta chain in context. The sample belongs to a study of human T cells and chemical hapten exposure. TCRdb re-called the RACE reads through MiXCR, storing one row per CDR3 protein. The sample contains about 290,000 distinct CDR3 sequences, around 7.3% of which appear only once. Stated time point: pre-sensitization, week 0. The treatment: therapeutic diphenylcyclopropenone sensitization with weekly scalp DPC. The source is a man between 18 and 29 years old with alopecia areata. Some clones in this sample may be carry-over from other donors' samples. Material: whole blood, obtained in connection with sensitization to the hapten diphenylcyclopropenone (DPC).

The CDR3 sequence: CASSRISGRDSQPQHF. The CDR3 nucleotides are TGTGCCAGCAGCCGCATTTCGGGCAGGGATAGCCAGCCCCAGCATTTT. This chain uses TRBV27 with TRBJ1-5; D is possibly TRBD1 (5 bases). Deletions cut 6 bases from V and 7 bases from J, with 22 bases between. Looked up from germline, CDR1 is MNHEY and CDR2 is SMNVEV (reference sequence). The CDR3 is made up of 16 amino acids.